These 11 T cell receptor beta chains were sequenced from one sample in a study of regulatory T cells in long-lasting Graves disease listed by TCRdb under 2021. The time point label, read with the paper, signifies: newly diagnosed GD, antithyroid drugs for less than 3 months. For both TCR sequencing and RNA sequencing, RNA was extracted from PBMCs in TRIzol. Libraries were constructed by multiplex PCR. Reads for this sample came from an Illumina HiSeq 4000. TCR beta libraries were built with iRepertoire HTBI primers and Arm-PCR amplification of CDR3 regions. Through fastp at Q25 and MiXCR, TCRdb rebuilt clones from the public reads, retaining in-frame beta chains. A single entry per CDR3 protein holds the most common genes and DNA from its merged rows. This sample gives approximately 350,000 distinct CDR3 sequences in total; 12% of them show up just once. The ten largest clones capture approximately 19% of the sample.

This sample also belongs to another study, concerning T cells in Graves' hyperthyroidism and ophthalmopathy.

This specimen was peripheral blood mononuclear cells (PBMCs), taken at new diagnosis, from a patient treated with antithyroid drugs. These receptors all stem from a woman younger than 30 with Graves disease. Donor details come from another sample of the same person, matched by shared clones.

The chain is built from TRBV6-2 or TRBV6-3 and TRBJ1-2; D may be TRBD1 (5 bases). V gave up 7 bases and J gave up 1 base, with 13 bases separating them. This CDR3 region has 14 residues. The V gene's germline CDR1 is MNHEY and CDR2 SVGEGT. The CDR3 loop reads CASKPGRFNYGYTF. CDR3 DNA sequence: TGTGCCAGCAAACCGGGACGTTTTAACTATGGCTACACCTTC.

Notes on this clonotype: A read error is possible here, since a much larger clone lies one base away. This sequence joins TRBV20-1 and TRBJ2-3; a weak D match, TRBD1 (6 bases). TRBJ2-1 matches the DNA end more closely, so the J call is doubtful. This CDR3 comprises 11 residues. Germline CDR1 DFQATT, CDR2 SNEGSKA (reference sequence). CDR3 sequence (DNA): TGCAGTGCTAATGAAGGGGGAAAGCAGTTCTTC. Translated, it gives CSANEGGKQFF.

The CDR3 loop is CASSLVQELWGNEQFF. In nucleotides, the CDR3 is TGCGCCAGCAGCTTGGTACAGGAACTGTGGGGCAATGAGCAGTTCTTC. This chain links TRBV5-1 with TRBJ2-1; D is perhaps TRBD1 (5 bases). V lost 0 bases to trimming and J lost 6 bases, with 16 bases between them. The V gene's germline CDR1 is SGHRS and CDR2 YFSETQ. The CDR3 totals 16 residues.

This clonotype was seen at least ten times. This chain joins TRBV20-1 and TRBJ1-1; no reliable D call. The CDR3 is 12 amino acids. V gave up 6 bases and J gave up 1 base, with 9 bases separating them. In germline, CDR1 is DFQATT, CDR2 SNEGSKA (reference sequence). Written as DNA, the CDR3 is TGCAGTGCCCCCAAGGAGAACACTGAAGCTTTCTTT. Residues: CSAPKENTEAFF.

This clonotype has ten or more counts. Mismatch with germline at one junction end may stem from a read error. The V and J genes are TRBV12-5 and TRBJ1-5; weak D call: TRBD1 (5 bases). Germline V gives CDR1 LGHNT, CDR2 FRNRAP. This CDR3 has 14 residues. Written as DNA, the CDR3 is TGTGCTAGTGGTACAGACAGTAGCGATCAGCCCCAGCATTTT. Translating it yields CASGTDSSDQPQHF.

This chain connects TRBV3-1 to TRBJ1-2; perhaps TRBD1 as D (5 bases). V was cut by 8 bases and J by 6 bases, with 16 bases left in between. CDR3 length: 13 residues. CDR1 LGHDT and CDR2 YNNKEL come from the germline V gene (reference sequence). In nucleotides, the CDR3 is TGTGCCAGCTGGGGCCCGCGGGAGGATGGCTACACCTTC. This codes for CASWGPREDGYTF.

This clonotype has a count of ten or more. The V gene is TRBV11-2, the J gene TRBJ2-1, with 7 bases matching TRBD2. J gave up 5 bases and V 5 bases, and 15 bases lay outside the gene matches. The CDR3 runs 17 residues. Germline CDR1 is SGHAT and CDR2 is FQNNGV. The CDR3 loop is CASSPGWRGSRDNEQFF. The CDR3 nucleotides read TGTGCCAGCAGCCCCGGCTGGCGCGGGAGCAGAGACAATGAGCAGTTCTTC. The full variable domain, with the rest looked up from reference TRBV11-2 and TRBJ2-1, is EAGVAQSPRYKIIEKRQSVAFWCNPISGHATLYWYQQILGQGPKLLIQFQNNGVVDDSQLPKDRFSAERLKGVDSTLKIQPAKLEDSAVYLCASSPGWRGSRDNEQFFGPGTRLTVL.

The rearrangement joins TRBV15 to TRBJ2-6; D possibly matches TRBD1 or TRBD2 (5 bases each). Germline V lookup: CDR1 LNHNV, CDR2 YYDKDF (reference sequence). Trimming took off 4 bases at V and 2 bases at J, with 12 bases between the two ends. The CDR3 sequence is 16 residues long. CDR3 region: CATSTRGRAGANVLTF. The CDR3 DNA reads TGTGCCACCAGCACTCGGGGCAGAGCTGGGGCCAACGTCCTGACTTTC.

J is TRBJ1-5 and V is TRBV30; a possible D gene is TRBD1 (5 bases). V was shortened by 1 base and J by 8 bases, with 15 bases between the two germline ends. The germline gives CDR1 GTSNPN, CDR2 SVGIG (reference sequence). This CDR3 has 14 amino acids. The CDR3 DNA is TGTGCCTGGAGTGCTCAGCAGGGTTCCGAGCCCCAGCATTTT. This sequence encodes CAWSAQQGSEPQHF.

This clonotype was observed at least ten times. This chain connects TRBV20-1 to TRBJ2-3, with TRBD2 as a possible D gene (6 bases). The germline gives CDR1 DFQATT, CDR2 SNEGSKA (reference sequence). This CDR3 spans 13 amino acids. The V end was cut by 3 bases, the J end by 0 bases, with 7 bases between. The CDR3 coding sequence is TGCAGTGCTAGCGGGGGTAGCACAGATACGCAGTATTTT. This translates into CSASGGSTDTQYF.

This clonotype has at least ten counts. V gene TRBV20-1 combines with J gene TRBJ2-1; 7 bases are a match to TRBD2. The germline CDR1 and CDR2 sequences are DFQATT and SNEGSKA (reference sequence). The CDR3 totals 14 residues. V lost 5 bases to trimming and J lost 4 bases; unmatched junction nucleotides: 8. CDR3 sequence (DNA): TGCAGTGCTCCCGAAGAGCGGGGTTACAATGAGCAGTTCTTC. Protein sequence: CSAPEERGYNEQFF.